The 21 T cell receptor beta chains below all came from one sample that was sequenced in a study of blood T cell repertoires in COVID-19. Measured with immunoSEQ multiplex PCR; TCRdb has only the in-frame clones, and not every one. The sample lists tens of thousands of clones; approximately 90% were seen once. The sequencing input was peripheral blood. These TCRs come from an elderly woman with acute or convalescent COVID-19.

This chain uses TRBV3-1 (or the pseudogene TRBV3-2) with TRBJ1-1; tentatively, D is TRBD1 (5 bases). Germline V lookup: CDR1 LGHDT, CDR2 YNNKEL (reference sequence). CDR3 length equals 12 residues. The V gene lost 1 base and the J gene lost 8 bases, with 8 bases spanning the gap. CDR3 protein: CASSQVGGEAFF. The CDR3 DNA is TGTGCCAGCAGCCAAGTGGGGGGGGAAGCTTTCTTT.

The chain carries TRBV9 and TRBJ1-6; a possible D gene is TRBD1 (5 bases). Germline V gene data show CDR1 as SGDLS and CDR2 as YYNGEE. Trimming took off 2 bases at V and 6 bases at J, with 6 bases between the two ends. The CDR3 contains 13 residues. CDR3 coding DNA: TGTGCCAGCAGCGTCGACAGTAATTCACCCCTCCACTTT. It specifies CASSVDSNSPLHF.

The CDR3 DNA reads TGTGCCAGCAGGGGGACTAGTTCCTACGAGCAGTACTTC. Protein product: CASRGTSSYEQYF. V usage is TRBV12-3 or TRBV12-4 and J usage is TRBJ2-7; 8 bases line up with TRBD2. The CDR3 extends over 13 amino acids. Unmatched junction bases numbered 2, after V lost 6 bases and J lost 1 base.

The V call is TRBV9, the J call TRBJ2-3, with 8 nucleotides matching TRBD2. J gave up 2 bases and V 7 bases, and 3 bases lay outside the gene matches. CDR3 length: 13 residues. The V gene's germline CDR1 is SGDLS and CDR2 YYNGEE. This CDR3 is CASGRGVTDTQYF. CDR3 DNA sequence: TGTGCCAGCGGGCGGGGGGTCACAGATACGCAGTATTTT.

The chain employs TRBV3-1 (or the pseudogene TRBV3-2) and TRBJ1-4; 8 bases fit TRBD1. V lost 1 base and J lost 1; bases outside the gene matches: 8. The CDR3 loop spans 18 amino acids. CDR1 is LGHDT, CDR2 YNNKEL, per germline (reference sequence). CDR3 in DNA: TGTGCCAGCAGCCAAGTGGCAGGGGGCGTTGGAACTAATGAAAAACTGTTTTTT. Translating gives CASSQVAGGVGTNEKLFF.

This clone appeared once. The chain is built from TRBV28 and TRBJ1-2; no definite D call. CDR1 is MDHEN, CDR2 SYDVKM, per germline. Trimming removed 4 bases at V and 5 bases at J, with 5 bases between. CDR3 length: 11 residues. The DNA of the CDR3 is TGTGCCAGCAGTTCCCGGTATGGCTACACCTTC. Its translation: CASSSRYGYTF.

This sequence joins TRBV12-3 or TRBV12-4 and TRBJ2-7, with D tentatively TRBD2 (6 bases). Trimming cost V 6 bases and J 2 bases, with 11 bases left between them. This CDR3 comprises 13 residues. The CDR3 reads CASRTRGTYEQYF. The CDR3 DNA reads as TGTGCCAGCAGAACGCGGGGCACCTACGAGCAGTACTTC.

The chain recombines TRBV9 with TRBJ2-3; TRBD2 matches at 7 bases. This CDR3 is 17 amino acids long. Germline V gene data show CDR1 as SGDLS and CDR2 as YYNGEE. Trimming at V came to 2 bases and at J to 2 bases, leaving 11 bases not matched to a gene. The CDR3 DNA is TGTGCCAGCAGCGTGGGGTTGCTGGGGGGGATCACAGATACGCAGTATTTT. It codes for CASSVGLLGGITDTQYF.

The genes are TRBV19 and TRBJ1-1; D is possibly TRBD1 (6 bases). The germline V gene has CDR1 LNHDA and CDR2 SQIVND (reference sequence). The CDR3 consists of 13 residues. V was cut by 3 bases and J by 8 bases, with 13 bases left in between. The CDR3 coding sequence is TGTGCCAGTAGTATCAACAGGGAGGGAGAAGCTTTCTTT. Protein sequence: CASSINREGEAFF.

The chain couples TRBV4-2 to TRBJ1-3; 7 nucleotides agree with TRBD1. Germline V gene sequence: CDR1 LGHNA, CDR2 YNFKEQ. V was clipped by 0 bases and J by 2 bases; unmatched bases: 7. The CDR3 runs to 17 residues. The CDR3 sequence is CASSQDDRVRTGNTIYF. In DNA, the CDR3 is TGTGCCAGCAGCCAAGATGACAGGGTAAGAACTGGAAACACCATATATTTT.

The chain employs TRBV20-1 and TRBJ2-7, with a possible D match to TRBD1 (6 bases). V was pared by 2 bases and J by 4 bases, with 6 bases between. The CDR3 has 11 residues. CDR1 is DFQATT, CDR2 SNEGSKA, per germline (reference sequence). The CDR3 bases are TGCAGTGCTAGAACAGGGTACGAGCAGTACTTC. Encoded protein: CSARTGYEQYF.

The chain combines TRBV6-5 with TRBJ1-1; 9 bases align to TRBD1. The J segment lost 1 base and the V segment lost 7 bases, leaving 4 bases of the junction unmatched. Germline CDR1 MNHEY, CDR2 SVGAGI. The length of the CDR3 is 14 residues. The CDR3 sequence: CASKPGQGNTEAFF. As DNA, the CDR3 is TGTGCCAGCAAACCGGGACAGGGGAACACTGAAGCTTTCTTT.

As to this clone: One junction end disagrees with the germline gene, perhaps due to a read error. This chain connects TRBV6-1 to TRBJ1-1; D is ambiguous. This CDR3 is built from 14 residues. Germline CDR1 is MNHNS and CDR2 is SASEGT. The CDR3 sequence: CASSEAASTNSRDF. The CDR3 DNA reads TGTGCCAGCAGTGAAGCGGCTTCCACGAACTCACGGGACTTT.

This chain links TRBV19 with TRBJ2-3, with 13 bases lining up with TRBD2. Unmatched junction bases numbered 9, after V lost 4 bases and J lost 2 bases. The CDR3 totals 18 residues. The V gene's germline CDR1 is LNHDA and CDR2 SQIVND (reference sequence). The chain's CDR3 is CASSTPFGLAGDTDTQYF. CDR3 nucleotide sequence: TGTGCCAGTAGTACCCCATTCGGACTAGCGGGGGACACAGATACGCAGTATTTT.

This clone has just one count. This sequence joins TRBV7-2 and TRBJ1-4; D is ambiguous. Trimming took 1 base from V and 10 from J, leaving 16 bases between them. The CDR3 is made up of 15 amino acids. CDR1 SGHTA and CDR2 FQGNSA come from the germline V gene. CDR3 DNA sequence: TGTGCCAGCAGCTTAGATATCAGGCATAGCGGAAAACTGTTTTTT. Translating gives CASSLDIRHSGKLFF.

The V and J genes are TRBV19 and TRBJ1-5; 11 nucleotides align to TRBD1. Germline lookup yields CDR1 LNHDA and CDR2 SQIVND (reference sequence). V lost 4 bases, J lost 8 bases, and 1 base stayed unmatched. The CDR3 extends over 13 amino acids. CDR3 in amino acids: CASSRTGGEPQHF. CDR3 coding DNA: TGTGCCAGTAGTAGGACAGGGGGCGAGCCCCAGCATTTT. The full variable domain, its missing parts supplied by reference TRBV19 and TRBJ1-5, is DGGITQSPKYLFRKEGQNVTLSCEQNLNHDAMYWYRQDPGQGLRLIYYSQIVNDFQKGDIAEGYSVSREKKESFPLTVTSAQKNPTAFYLCASSRTGGEPQHFGDGTRLSIL.

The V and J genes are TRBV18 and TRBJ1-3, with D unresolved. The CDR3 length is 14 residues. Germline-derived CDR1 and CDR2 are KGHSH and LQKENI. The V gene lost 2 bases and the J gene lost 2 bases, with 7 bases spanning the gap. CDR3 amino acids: CASSPTPTGNTIYF. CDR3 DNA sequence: TGTGCCAGCTCACCAACCCCTACTGGAAACACCATATATTTT. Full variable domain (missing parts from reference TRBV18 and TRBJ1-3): NAGVMQNPRHLVRRRGQEARLRCSPMKGHSHVYWYRQLPEEGLKFMVYLQKENIIDESGMPKERFSAEFPKEGPSILRIQQVVRGDSAAYFCASSPTPTGNTIYFGEGSWLTVV.

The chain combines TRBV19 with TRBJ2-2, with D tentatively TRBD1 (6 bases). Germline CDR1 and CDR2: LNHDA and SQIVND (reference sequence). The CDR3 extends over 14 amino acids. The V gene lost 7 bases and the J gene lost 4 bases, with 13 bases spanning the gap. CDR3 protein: CASKNRVATGELFF. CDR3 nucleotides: TGTGCCAGTAAGAACAGGGTGGCCACCGGGGAGCTGTTTTTT.

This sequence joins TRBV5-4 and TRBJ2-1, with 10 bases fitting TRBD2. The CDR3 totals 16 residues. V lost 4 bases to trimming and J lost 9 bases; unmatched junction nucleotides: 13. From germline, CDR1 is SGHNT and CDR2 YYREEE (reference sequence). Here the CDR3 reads CASSGGTSVIGLEQFF. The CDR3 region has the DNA TGTGCCAGCAGCGGTGGGACTAGCGTGATAGGGCTTGAGCAGTTCTTC.

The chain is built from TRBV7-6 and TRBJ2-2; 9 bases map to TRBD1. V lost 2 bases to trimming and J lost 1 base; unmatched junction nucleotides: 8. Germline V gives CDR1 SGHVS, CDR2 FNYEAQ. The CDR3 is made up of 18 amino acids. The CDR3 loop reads CASSLKDRGPQNTGELFF. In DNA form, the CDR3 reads TGTGCCAGCAGCTTAAAGGACAGGGGACCCCAGAACACCGGGGAGCTGTTTTTT.

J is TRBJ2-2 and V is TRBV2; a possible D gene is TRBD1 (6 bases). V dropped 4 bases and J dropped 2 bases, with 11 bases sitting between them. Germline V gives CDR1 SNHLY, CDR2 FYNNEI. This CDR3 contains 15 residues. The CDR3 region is CASSGQGRNTGELFF. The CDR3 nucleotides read TGTGCCAGCAGTGGTCAGGGGCGAAACACCGGGGAGCTGTTTTTT.